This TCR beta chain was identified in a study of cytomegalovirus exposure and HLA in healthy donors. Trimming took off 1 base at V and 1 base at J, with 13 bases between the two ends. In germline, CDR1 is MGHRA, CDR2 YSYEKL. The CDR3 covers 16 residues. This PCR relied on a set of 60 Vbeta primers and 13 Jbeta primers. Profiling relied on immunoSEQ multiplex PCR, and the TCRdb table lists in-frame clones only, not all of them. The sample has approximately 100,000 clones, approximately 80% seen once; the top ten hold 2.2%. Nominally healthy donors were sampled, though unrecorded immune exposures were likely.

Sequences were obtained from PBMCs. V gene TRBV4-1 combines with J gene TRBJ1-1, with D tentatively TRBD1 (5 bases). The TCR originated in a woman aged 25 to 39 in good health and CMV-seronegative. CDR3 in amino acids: CASSQVGTSTNTEAFF. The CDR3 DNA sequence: TGCGCCAGCAGCCAAGTCGGGACTTCCACGAACACTGAAGCTTTCTTT.